The entry below gives a single TCR beta chain sequence along with its context. As yet, its antigen is unknown. The same CDR3 arises from other DNA sequences in this sample as well. Trimming took off 3 bases at V and 8 bases at J, with 7 bases between the two ends. The germline CDR1 and CDR2 sequences are SQVTM and ANQGSEA. This CDR3 region has 10 residues. Sequencing used cDNA as its template, made by extracting RNA and reverse transcribing it. Repertoires were generated with immunoSEQ multiplex PCR, while TCRdb's copy carries only in-frame clones and drops some. The top ten clones hold 16% of a sample with about 180,000 clones, about 61% of them seen once. These data come from a study of CD8+ T cells in alopecia areata. As for the study in general: Tofacitinib ran 6 to 18 months, followed by 6 months off drug. Study-level points and caveats: Under tofacitinib, fewer expanded CD8+ clones appeared among the top 100 scalp clones.

Treatment here: oral pan-JAK inhibitor, 5-10 mg twice daily. This receptor was obtained from a human donor with alopecia areata. The specimen was CD4+ T cells sorted from blood, collected between weeks 55 and 65, from a patient treated with tofacitinib. This sequence joins TRBV29-1 and TRBJ1-2, with no clear D. CDR3 residues: CSVDSGGYTF. The CDR3 nucleotides are TGCAGCGTTGATTCGGGGGGCTACACCTTC.